Following are 28 T cell receptor beta chains from one sample sequenced in a study of T cell repertoires in cytomegalovirus infection. TCRdb processed the reads anew with MiXCR; each CDR3 protein has one entry. In the table there are roughly 500,000 distinct CDR3 sequences, 15% to 20% of which are singletons. Sequencing was carried out using CD8+ T cells from PBMCs. The receptors here all came from a human donor in good health (CMV status not recorded). Some clones in this sample may be carry-over from other donors' samples.

Only a few counts were recorded for this clonotype. This chain uses TRBV4-1 with TRBJ1-3; D is uncertain. The CDR3 is 15 residues long. V lost 2 bases and J 0 bases, leaving 8 bases between the germline ends. Germline CDR1 and CDR2: MGHRA and YSYEKL. The CDR3: CASSQRHVSGNTIYF. The CDR3 DNA follows: TGCGCCAGCAGCCAACGACACGTCTCTGGAAACACCATATATTTT.

At least ten counts were recorded for this clonotype. The genes are TRBV6-1 and TRBJ1-5; no clear D. With 3 bases removed from V and 3 bases from J, the gap between germline ends came to 9 bases. Per the germline V gene, CDR1 is MNHNS and CDR2 is SASEGT. The CDR3 spans 14 residues. The CDR3 region is CASSDLALNQPQHF. CDR3 coding DNA: TGTGCCAGCAGTGATTTGGCGCTCAATCAGCCCCAGCATTTT.

The J gene is TRBJ2-5, the V gene TRBV5-6; the match to TRBD1 covers 12 bases. CDR3 length: 17 amino acids. After removal of 4 bases from V and 5 bases from J, the junction contained 12 bases not matched to a gene. Germline V CDR1 and CDR2: SGHDT, YYEEEE. The CDR3: CASSPFSRDRGPETQYF. The CDR3 region has the DNA TGTGCCAGCAGCCCCTTTAGCCGGGACAGGGGGCCGGAGACCCAGTACTTC.

This clonotype was counted ten times or more. The chain uses TRBV27 and TRBJ1-1; 11 bases line up with TRBD1. The CDR3 is made up of 17 amino acids. V lost 7 bases and J lost 3; bases outside the gene matches: 13. Germline V CDR1 and CDR2: MNHEY, SMNVEV (reference sequence). CDR3 sequence (DNA): TGTGCCAGCATTACCCCAGGGACAGGGGGGAGGGACACTGAAGCTTTCTTT. It specifies CASITPGTGGRDTEAFF.

This clonotype has a count of ten or more. The chain is built from TRBV12-3 or TRBV12-4 and TRBJ2-1; TRBD2 matches 11 bases. The CDR3 is made up of 15 amino acids. V gave up 6 bases and J gave up 7 bases; unmatched junction bases: 8. CDR3 sequence reads: CASSPSGGPGNEQFF. CDR3 sequence (DNA): TGTGCCAGCAGCCCTAGCGGGGGGCCGGGAAATGAGCAGTTCTTC.

This clonotype occurred a few times. This chain uses TRBV27 with TRBJ2-3; 7 bases map to TRBD2. V gave up 1 base and J gave up 2 bases; unmatched junction bases: 3. This CDR3 has 15 residues. Germline V CDR1 and CDR2: MNHEY, SMNVEV (reference sequence). The CDR3 region is CASSLWSGDTDTQYF. In DNA, the CDR3 is TGTGCCAGCAGTTTATGGAGCGGGGACACAGATACGCAGTATTTT.

The chain carries TRBV9 and TRBJ1-4, with a possible D match to TRBD1 (6 bases). Looked up from germline, CDR1 is SGDLS and CDR2 is YYNGEE. Trimming took off 4 bases at V and 8 bases at J, with 12 bases between the two ends. CDR3 size: 13 residues. DNA for the CDR3: TGTGCCAGCAGCCCGGGGGGGCACGAAAAACTGTTTTTT. Translated, it gives CASSPGGHEKLFF.

This clonotype was seen ten or more times. The rearrangement links TRBV28 to TRBJ2-1; 8 bases fit TRBD1. The CDR3 is 16 residues long. The germline gives CDR1 MDHEN, CDR2 SYDVKM. V trimming: 2 bases; J trimming: 8 bases; junction bases outside the gene matches: 11. CDR3 in amino acids: CASSLAGGARLDEQFF. The CDR3 DNA follows: TGTGCCAGCAGTTTAGCAGGGGGCGCCAGGTTGGATGAGCAGTTCTTC. Full variable domain (remainder filled in from reference TRBV28 and TRBJ2-1): DVKVTQSSRYLVKRTGEKVFLECVQDMDHENMFWYRQDPGLGLRLIYFSYDVKMKEKGDIPEGYSVSREKKERFSLILESASTNQTSMYLCASSLAGGARLDEQFFGPGTRLTVL.

Ten or more counts support this clonotype. The chain has TRBV7-9 and TRBJ1-5; TRBD1 agrees at 7 bases. V lost 5 bases to trimming and J lost 3 bases; unmatched junction nucleotides: 7. This CDR3 is built from 15 residues. Germline CDR1 SEHNR, CDR2 FQNEAQ (reference sequence). The CDR3 is CASSLTGQLNQPQHF. CDR3 DNA: TGTGCCAGCAGCCTCACGGGACAGCTCAATCAGCCCCAGCATTTT.

This clonotype was seen at least ten times. The CDR3 is CASSYSIPFGREPFNEQFF. The CDR3 DNA is TGTGCCAGCAGTTACTCGATTCCGTTCGGGCGGGAGCCCTTCAATGAGCAGTTCTTC. The chain employs TRBV6-5 and TRBJ2-1; 7 positions agree with TRBD2. Germline V lookup: CDR1 MNHEY, CDR2 SVGAGI. There are 19 residues in the CDR3. V trimming: 0 bases; J trimming: 6 bases; junction bases outside the gene matches: 17.

The rearrangement links TRBV6-5 to TRBJ1-1, with D unclear. Looked up from germline, CDR1 is MNHEY and CDR2 is SVGAGI. The germline V and J ends were trimmed by 0 bases and 1 base, with 15 bases remaining between them. This CDR3 is built from 17 residues. CDR3 sequence: CASSYSAAEAKNTEAFF. In DNA, the CDR3 is TGTGCCAGCAGTTACTCTGCGGCGGAGGCCAAGAACACTGAAGCTTTCTTT.

This clonotype was detected many times. This sequence joins TRBV7-9 and TRBJ2-1; perhaps TRBD2 as D (7 bases). CDR1 and CDR2 from the germline V gene are SEHNR and FQNEAQ (reference sequence). V lost 7 bases and J 0 bases, leaving 13 bases between the germline ends. This CDR3 has 15 residues. The CDR3: CASTEGGSSYNEQFF. The CDR3 DNA sequence: TGTGCCAGCACCGAGGGGGGGAGCTCCTACAATGAGCAGTTCTTC.

In its sample, this clonotype was seen many times. CDR3 region: CASRGSGVRYNEQFF. CDR3 in DNA: TGTGCCAGCAGGGGTAGCGGTGTCCGCTACAATGAGCAGTTCTTC. The chain carries TRBV12-3 or TRBV12-4 and TRBJ2-1; TRBD2 is a possible D gene (6 bases). V was shortened by 6 bases and J by 3 bases, with 15 bases between the two germline ends. The CDR3 loop spans 15 amino acids.

This clonotype was picked up many times. The chain joins TRBV7-9 to TRBJ2-7; possible D gene TRBD2, 5 bases. The germline V gene has CDR1 SEHNR and CDR2 FQNEAQ (reference sequence). Trimming pared 8 bases from V and 1 base from J, leaving 12 bases between. The CDR3 contains 13 residues. The CDR3 protein is CASRGLGSYEQYF. DNA of the CDR3: TGTGCCAGCCGGGGTTTGGGGTCCTACGAGCAGTACTTC.

Notes on this clonotype: A read error may explain this, as a much larger clone is one base away. The CDR3, as DNA: TGTGCCAGCAGTTCCACCGGGACAGGGTTGCCCAGTGAAGCTTTCTTT. It encodes CASSSTGTGLPSEAFF. The rearrangement joins TRBV12-3 or TRBV12-4 to TRBJ1-1, with TRBD1 matching over 9 bases. CDR3 length equals 16 residues. V lost 4 bases and J lost 7; bases outside the gene matches: 13.

This clonotype was detected many times. The chain joins TRBV25-1 to TRBJ2-3; no firm D call. There are 12 residues in the CDR3. The germline CDR1 and CDR2 sequences are MGHDK and SYGVNS. V was trimmed by 4 bases and J by 5 bases, leaving 7 bases between them. CDR3 DNA: TGTGCCAGCAGTGGCCGGCGAGATACGCAGTATTTT. This encodes CASSGRRDTQYF.

In its sample, this clonotype was seen a few times. The V call is TRBV28, the J call TRBJ2-7; D is ambiguous. The CDR3 consists of 11 residues. Germline lookup yields CDR1 MDHEN and CDR2 SYDVKM. V dropped 5 bases and J dropped 5 bases, with 7 bases sitting between them. CDR3 nucleotide sequence: TGTGCCAGCAGTGGAGACAACGAGCAGTACTTC. Translation: CASSGDNEQYF.

The rearrangement uses TRBV19 and TRBJ2-1; 10 nucleotides align to TRBD2. The germline V gene encodes CDR1 LNHDA and CDR2 SQIVND (reference sequence). With 7 bases clipped from V and 4 bases from J, the junction kept 4 bases outside the gene matches. CDR3 length equals 14 residues. CDR3 sequence reads: CASTSGGVYNEQFF. The DNA for the CDR3 is TGTGCCAGTACTAGCGGGGGAGTTTACAATGAGCAGTTCTTC.

The table lists this clonotype with many counts. The chain joins TRBV24-1 to TRBJ1-2, with a possible D match to TRBD1 (6 bases). The germline CDR1 and CDR2 sequences are KGHDR and SFDVKD. The CDR3 runs to 14 residues. V gave up 4 bases and J gave up 4 bases, with 12 bases separating them. CDR3 nucleotide sequence: TGTGCCACCAGTGACCACGGACAGTTCTATGGCTACACCTTC. The encoded protein is CATSDHGQFYGYTF.

This clonotype was seen a handful of times. The chain is built from TRBV28 and TRBJ2-5, with 9 nucleotides matching TRBD2. The CDR3 has 19 residues. V trimming: 6 bases; J trimming: 6 bases; junction bases outside the gene matches: 23. Germline V lookup: CDR1 MDHEN, CDR2 SYDVKM. The CDR3 DNA follows: TGTGCCAGCAGCCTAAGGGGGGGGCGGGAGGGCCGGTCCGCAAAGACCCAGTACTTC. It is translated as CASSLRGGREGRSAKTQYF.

The chain combines TRBV5-6 with TRBJ2-2; 14 bases agree with TRBD2. The CDR3 loop spans 19 amino acids. Per the germline V gene, CDR1 is SGHDT and CDR2 is YYEEEE. The V gene end was trimmed by 9 bases and the J gene end by 4 bases; junction bases not matched to a gene: 17. As DNA, the CDR3 is TGTGCCATCAGACCCGCCGGGACTAGCGGGAGATCGCGCACCGGGGAGCTGTTTTTT. Translated, it gives CAIRPAGTSGRSRTGELFF.

This clonotype was seen a handful of times. The chain employs TRBV3-1 and TRBJ2-5; possibly TRBD1 or TRBD2 for D (5 bases each). Trimming removed 3 bases at V and 7 bases at J, with 27 bases between. The CDR3 has 18 residues. Germline CDR1 LGHDT, CDR2 YNNKEL (reference sequence). The CDR3 sequence is CASSQQGISRVPRGTQYF. In nucleotides, the CDR3 is TGTGCCAGCAGCCAGCAGGGTATATCGCGGGTGCCGAGGGGGACCCAGTACTTC.

There are many counts of this clonotype. V and J are TRBV12-3 or TRBV12-4 and TRBJ1-6; no firm D call. This CDR3 is 17 amino acids long. V gave up 1 base and J gave up 0 bases, with 10 bases separating them. CDR3 nucleotides: TGTGCCAGCAGTTTAGAGCACGGCAACTCCTATAATTCACCCCTCCACTTT. It codes for CASSLEHGNSYNSPLHF.

This clonotype has at least ten counts. The chain joins TRBV7-9 to TRBJ2-5; tentatively, D is TRBD2 (6 bases). Germline V gene sequence: CDR1 SEHNR, CDR2 FQNEAQ (reference sequence). Trimming cost V 4 bases and J 4 bases, with 10 bases left between them. The CDR3 consists of 13 residues. The CDR3 sequence: CASSSGDGETQYF. The CDR3 nucleotides read TGTGCCAGCAGCTCGGGGGATGGAGAGACCCAGTACTTC.

The table lists this clonotype with many counts. The rearrangement uses TRBV11-2 and TRBJ1-2; perhaps TRBD1 as D (5 bases). The V and J ends lost 0 bases and 4 bases respectively, with 9 bases between them. Germline lookup yields CDR1 SGHAT and CDR2 FQNNGV. The CDR3 extends over 14 amino acids. The CDR3 coding sequence is TGTGCCAGCAGCTTAGATCTGGGACTCTATGGCTACACCTTC. Translation gives CASSLDLGLYGYTF.

This clonotype has a handful of counts. The chain uses TRBV9 and TRBJ2-1; 8 bases map to TRBD2. Losses at the gene ends were 0 bases for V and 6 bases for J; bases not matched to a gene: 5. Germline V gene data show CDR1 as SGDLS and CDR2 as YYNGEE. The CDR3 sequence is 15 residues long. The CDR3 region has the DNA TGTGCCAGCAGCGTAGGCAGCGGGAGCGGCAATGAGCAGTTCTTC. Encoded protein: CASSVGSGSGNEQFF.

V gene TRBV7-9 combines with J gene TRBJ2-3, with 7 positions matching TRBD2. The CDR3 spans 16 residues. Germline V CDR1 and CDR2: SEHNR, FQNEAQ (reference sequence). V lost 1 base, J lost 6 bases, and 10 bases stayed unmatched. The CDR3 is CASSLGWGGSGDTQYF. Written as DNA, the CDR3 is TGTGCCAGCAGCTTAGGTTGGGGCGGGAGTGGGGATACGCAGTATTTT.

This clonotype appeared a few times. The chain carries TRBV10-3 and TRBJ2-3; 7 nucleotides match TRBD2. The CDR3 extends over 15 amino acids. The V gene end was trimmed by 4 bases and the J gene end by 3 bases; junction bases not matched to a gene: 7. CDR1 and CDR2 (germline): ENHRY, SYGVKD. For the CDR3, the DNA is TGTGCCATCAGTGTTGAGCGGGATCGGACAGATACGCAGTATTTT. Translation: CAISVERDRTDTQYF.